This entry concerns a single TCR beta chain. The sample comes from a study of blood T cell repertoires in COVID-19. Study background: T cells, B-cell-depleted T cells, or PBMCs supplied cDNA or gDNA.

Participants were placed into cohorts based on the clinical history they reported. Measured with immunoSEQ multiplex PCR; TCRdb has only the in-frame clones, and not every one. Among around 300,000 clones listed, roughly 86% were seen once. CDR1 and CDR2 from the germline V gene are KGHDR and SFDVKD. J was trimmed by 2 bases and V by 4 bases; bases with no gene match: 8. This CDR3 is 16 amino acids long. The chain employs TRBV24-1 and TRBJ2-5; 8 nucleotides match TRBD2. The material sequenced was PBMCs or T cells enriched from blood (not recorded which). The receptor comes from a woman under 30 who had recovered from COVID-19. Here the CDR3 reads CATSETSGRGQETQYF. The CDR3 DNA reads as TGTGCCACCAGTGAGACAAGCGGGAGAGGTCAAGAGACCCAGTACTTC.